This TCR beta chain was observed in a study of CD8 T cells in ankylosing spondylitis (dated by TCRdb to between 2016 and 2019). Describing the broader study: The study profiled T cell receptor beta repertoires in healthy donors and ankylosing spondylitis patients to find disease-linked TCR variants. The whole study cohort included over a hundred healthy donors and over 20 ankylosing spondylitis patients. Samples of peripheral blood were taken, and for ankylosing spondylitis patients, synovial fluid was collected as well.

The paper as a whole reports these results and caveats: In peripheral blood, the disease-linked clones were found at relatively low frequencies and had a CD8+ phenotype. The disease-linked clones were reported as significantly enriched in matched synovial fluid samples from ankylosing spondylitis patients. Blood from ankylosing spondylitis patients appeared to be characterized by a TCR beta motif composed of 7 to 9 highly homologous amino acid variants. Some TCR beta motif variants had previously been reported in synovial fluid and blood of reactive arthritis patients, which suggested common disease-initiation mechanisms.

The CDR3 runs 11 residues from the cysteine to the phenylalanine. CDR3 DNA only is kept here, 33 bases in frame from base 1. The germline ends are 5 bases apart after V is trimmed by 4 bases and J by 2 bases. From a lookup of the germline V gene (reference sequence), CDR1 and CDR2 are DFQATT and SNEGSKA. The table lists this clonotype with many counts. The antigen it binds to is not known. Nothing much larger sits one base from this clone, and base qualities are not available. Sequencing used an Illumina HiSeq 2500. Quantitative 5'-RACE with molecular barcodes was used to prepare TCR beta libraries. On the authors' methods: A new computational method based on a probabilistic model of VDJ rearrangement was used to identify disease-linked TCR variants. In TCRdb, the public reads were trimmed at Q25 with fastp and aligned with MiXCR, with productive beta chains retained. Rows with one shared CDR3 protein collapse into an entry with the most common genes and DNA. TCRdb, not the original authors, processed these V and J calls. For this sample there are some 150,000 distinct CDR3 sequences; about an eighth appear just once. The top ten clones comprise about 4% of the sample.

This TCR derives from a female donor with ankylosing spondylitis or in good health (not recorded which). The rearrangement joined TRBV20-1 to TRBJ2-5; no D gene is confidently identified. The sample comprised blood, either unsorted or a sorted T cell fraction (not recorded which). The CDR3 sequence is CSATVQETQYF. The nucleotide sequence reads TGCAGTGCTACTGTTCAAGAGACCCAGTACTTC.